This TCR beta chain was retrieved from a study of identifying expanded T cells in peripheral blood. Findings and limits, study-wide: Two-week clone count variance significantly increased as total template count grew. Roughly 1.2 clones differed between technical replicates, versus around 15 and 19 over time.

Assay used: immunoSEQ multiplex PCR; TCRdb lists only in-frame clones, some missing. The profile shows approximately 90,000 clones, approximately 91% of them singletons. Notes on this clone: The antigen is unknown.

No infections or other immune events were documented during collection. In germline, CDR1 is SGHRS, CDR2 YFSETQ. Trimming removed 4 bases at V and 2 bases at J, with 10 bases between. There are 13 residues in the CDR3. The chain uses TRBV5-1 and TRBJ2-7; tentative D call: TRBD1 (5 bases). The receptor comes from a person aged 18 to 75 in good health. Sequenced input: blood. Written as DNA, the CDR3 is TGCGCCAGCAGCCCTGACAGACCCTACGAGCAGTACTTC. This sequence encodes CASSPDRPYEQYF.